The sequence of this T cell receptor beta chain was determined in a study of T cell responses to AZD1222 COVID-19 vaccine. General study results and limits: Spike-specific TCR breadth and depth went up after people got two AZD1222 doses. Dominant at 160-218 and 743-854, vaccine-associated CD4 TCRs also spanned spike. There were mostly white British donors and more females than males, and clonal diversity was possibly underestimated. After the peak T cell response, and only then, were repertoires sampled.

CDR1 is KGHDR and CDR2 is SFDVKD in the germline V gene. V gave up 3 bases and J gave up 8 bases, with 13 bases separating them. The CDR3 covers 14 residues. Clones were sequenced by immunoSEQ multiplex PCR, and TCRdb holds only the in-frame ones, with some missing. Among about 75,000 clones listed, around 88% were seen once. About this clone itself: What it binds is unknown.

The V and J genes are TRBV24-1 and TRBJ2-1, with D unresolved. This receptor was identified in an adult who received the MenACWY meningococcal vaccine as a control. The sequenced sample was peripheral blood, obtained 28 days after the second dose of the MenACWY control vaccine. Here the CDR3 reads CATSDHHYSHEQFF. The CDR3 DNA follows: TGTGCCACCAGTGATCATCATTATTCCCATGAGCAGTTCTTC.